The 12 T cell receptor beta chains given below trace back to one sample, sequenced in a study of cytomegalovirus exposure and HLA in healthy donors. With 60 Vbeta and 13 Jbeta primers, the PCR was carried out. Here immunoSEQ multiplex PCR was the method, and the copy in TCRdb shows in-frame clones only, minus some. The table has approximately 130,000 clones, around three quarters seen once; the top ten hold 6% to 8%. Sequences were obtained from PBMCs. These receptors originate from a woman in her forties in good health and CMV-seronegative.

This clone showed up just once. V is TRBV2 and J is TRBJ2-2; 9 bases map to TRBD1. Trimming took 6 bases from V and 3 from J; bases not matched to a gene: 2. The CDR3 runs to 14 residues. Germline V lookup: CDR1 SNHLY, CDR2 FYNNEI. This CDR3 is CASRTGGYTGELFF. CDR3 nucleotide sequence: TGTGCCAGCAGGACAGGGGGTTACACCGGGGAGCTGTTTTTT.

V is TRBV7-9 and J is TRBJ1-2, with a tentative D call TRBD1 (5 bases). The CDR3 spans 15 residues. V was pared by 1 base and J by 2 bases, with 11 bases between. Germline V gene data show CDR1 as SEHNR and CDR2 as FQNEAQ (reference sequence). CDR3 in DNA: TGTGCCAGCAGCTTAGGGTCCGCAGGGAACTATGGCTACACCTTC. Protein product: CASSLGSAGNYGYTF.

The table lists this clone with a few counts. The chain links TRBV28 to TRBJ1-5, with D possibly matching TRBD1 (5 bases). Germline CDR1 reads MDHEN; CDR2 reads SYDVKM. CDR3 length: 13 residues. Between the trimmed V and J ends, which lost 4 bases and 1 base, there was a span of 5 bases. DNA for the CDR3: TGTGCCAGCAGTTCAGGGAGCAATCAGCCCCAGCATTTT. As protein: CASSSGSNQPQHF.

V gene TRBV9 combines with J gene TRBJ2-7; D is perhaps TRBD2 (6 bases). Germline CDR1 reads SGDLS; CDR2 reads YYNGEE. Trimming shortened V by 1 base and J by 3 bases, and 14 bases separated the two germline ends. The CDR3 has 15 amino acids. CDR3 protein: CASSVSAGTHYEQYF. CDR3 DNA sequence: TGTGCCAGCAGCGTATCGGCCGGGACTCACTACGAGCAGTACTTC.

On this clone: Other DNA sequences from this sample encode an identical CDR3 as well. The rearrangement links TRBV19 to TRBJ1-2; tentative D call: TRBD1 (5 bases). The germline V gene encodes CDR1 LNHDA and CDR2 SQIVND (reference sequence). Deletions cut 5 bases from V and 2 bases from J, with 12 bases between. The CDR3 consists of 14 residues. The DNA of the CDR3 is TGTGCCAGTAGTGCGGGGCAGGGAAACTATGGCTACACCTTC. Translation: CASSAGQGNYGYTF.

The chain joins TRBV9 to TRBJ2-1; maybe TRBD1 (5 bases). The CDR3 spans 12 residues. Germline values: CDR1 SGDLS, CDR2 YYNGEE. V shed 4 bases and J shed 9 bases, with 11 bases lying between them. CDR3 region: CASSHDRGEQFF. CDR3 in DNA: TGTGCCAGCAGCCACGATAGGGGTGAGCAGTTCTTC.

A word on this clone: Mismatch with germline at one junction end may stem from a read error. The rearrangement links TRBV7-3 to TRBJ2-3; D ambiguous. Germline CDR1 SGHTA, CDR2 FQGTGA. The CDR3 consists of 13 residues. The CDR3 region has the DNA TGTGCCAGCAGCCTAACCTACCCAGATACGCAGTATTTT. Its translation is CASSLTYPDTQYF.

The chain employs TRBV28 and TRBJ2-7; D is unresolved. CDR3 length equals 16 residues. V lost 3 bases and J 2 bases, leaving 17 bases between the germline ends. In germline, CDR1 is MDHEN, CDR2 SYDVKM. CDR3 coding DNA: TGTGCCAGCAGTTTGAGTCCCTCCAAAACGACCTACGAGCAGTACTTC. It translates to CASSLSPSKTTYEQYF.

V is TRBV6-1 and J is TRBJ1-2; D is undetermined. Trimming removed 8 bases from V and 6 bases from J, with 19 bases in between. This CDR3 spans 14 amino acids. Germline CDR1 MNHNS, CDR2 SASEGT. For the CDR3, the DNA is TGTGCCAGCCGACGACCGGGAGCCCTTCATGGCTACACCTTC. Translation: CASRRPGALHGYTF.

V and J are TRBV7-9 and TRBJ1-1; no clear D gene. The CDR3 runs 13 residues. CDR1 is SEHNR and CDR2 is FQNEAQ in the germline V gene (reference sequence). V was shortened by 3 bases and J by 1 base, with 6 bases between the two germline ends. Written as DNA, the CDR3 is TGTGCCAGCAGCTTCGAGAGGAACACTGAAGCTTTCTTT. Translated: CASSFERNTEAFF. The full variable domain, rest sourced from reference TRBV7-9 and TRBJ1-1, is DTGVSQNPRHKITKRGQNVTFRCDPISEHNRLYWYRQTLGQGPEFLTYFQNEAQLEKSRLLSDRFSAERPKGSFSTLEIQRTEQGDSAMYLCASSFERNTEAFFGQGTRLTVV.

Comments on this clone: Germline and junction disagree at one end, which may indicate a read error. V gene TRBV7-7 combines with J gene TRBJ1-6; perhaps TRBD1 as D (5 bases). This CDR3 has 14 residues. CDR1 and CDR2 from the germline V gene are SSHAT and FNYEAQ (reference sequence). The CDR3 sequence: CASSSRVRHSPLHF. CDR3 coding DNA: TGTGCTAGCAGCTCCAGGGTGCGTCATTCACCCCTCCACTTT.

The rearrangement joins TRBV5-1 to TRBJ2-1, with 8 bases aligning to TRBD2. With 5 bases clipped from V and 3 bases from J, the junction kept 10 bases outside the gene matches. CDR1 and CDR2 (germline): SGHRS, YFSETQ. The CDR3 runs 16 residues. CDR3 loop: CASSLLGGGVYNEQFF. Written as DNA, the CDR3 is TGCGCCAGCAGTCTCCTCGGGGGGGGAGTCTACAATGAGCAGTTCTTC.